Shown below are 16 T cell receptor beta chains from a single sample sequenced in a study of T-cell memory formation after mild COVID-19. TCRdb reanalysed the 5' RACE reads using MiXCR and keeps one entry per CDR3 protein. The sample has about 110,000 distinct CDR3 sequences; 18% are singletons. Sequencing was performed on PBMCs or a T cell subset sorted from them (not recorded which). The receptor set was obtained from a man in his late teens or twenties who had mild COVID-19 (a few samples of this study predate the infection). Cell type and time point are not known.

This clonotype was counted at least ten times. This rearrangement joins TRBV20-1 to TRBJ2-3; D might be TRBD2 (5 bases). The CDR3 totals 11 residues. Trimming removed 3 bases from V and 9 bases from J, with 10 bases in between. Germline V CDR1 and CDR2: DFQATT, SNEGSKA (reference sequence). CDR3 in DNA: TGCAGTGCTAGGCCCCTAGCCACGCAGTATTTT. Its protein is CSARPLATQYF.

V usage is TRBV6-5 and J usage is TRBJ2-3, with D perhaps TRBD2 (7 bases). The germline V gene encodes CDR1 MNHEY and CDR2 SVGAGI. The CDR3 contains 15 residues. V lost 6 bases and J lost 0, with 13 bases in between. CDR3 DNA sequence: TGTGCCAGCAGATCACGGGGGGCAAGCACAGATACGCAGTATTTT. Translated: CASRSRGASTDTQYF.

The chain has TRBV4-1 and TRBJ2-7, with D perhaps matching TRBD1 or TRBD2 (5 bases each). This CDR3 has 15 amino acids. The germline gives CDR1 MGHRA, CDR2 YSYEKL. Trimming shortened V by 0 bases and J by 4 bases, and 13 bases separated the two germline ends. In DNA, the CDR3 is TGCGCCAGCAGCCAAGAGGTCGGGGCCGCTTACGAGCAGTACGTC. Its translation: CASSQEVGAAYEQYV.

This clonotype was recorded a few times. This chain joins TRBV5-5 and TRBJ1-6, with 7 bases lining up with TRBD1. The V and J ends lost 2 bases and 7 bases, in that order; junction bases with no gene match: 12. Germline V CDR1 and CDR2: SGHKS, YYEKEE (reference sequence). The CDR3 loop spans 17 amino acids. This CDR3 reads CASSFGFDRVMNSPLHF. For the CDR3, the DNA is TGTGCCAGCAGCTTCGGATTCGACAGGGTGATGAATTCACCCCTCCACTTT.

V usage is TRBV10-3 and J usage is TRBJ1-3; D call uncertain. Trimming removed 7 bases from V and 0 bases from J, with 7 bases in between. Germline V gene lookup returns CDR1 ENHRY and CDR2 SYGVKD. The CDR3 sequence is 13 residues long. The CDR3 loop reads CAIKTFSGNTIYF. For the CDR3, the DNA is TGTGCCATCAAAACATTCTCTGGAAACACCATATATTTT.

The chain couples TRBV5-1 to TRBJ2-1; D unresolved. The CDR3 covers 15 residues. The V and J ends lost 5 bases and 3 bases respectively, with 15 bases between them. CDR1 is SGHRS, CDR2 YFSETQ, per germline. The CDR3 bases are TGCGCCAGCAGTCTCCTAGGTTTAGTCTACAATGAGCAGTTCTTC. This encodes CASSLLGLVYNEQFF.

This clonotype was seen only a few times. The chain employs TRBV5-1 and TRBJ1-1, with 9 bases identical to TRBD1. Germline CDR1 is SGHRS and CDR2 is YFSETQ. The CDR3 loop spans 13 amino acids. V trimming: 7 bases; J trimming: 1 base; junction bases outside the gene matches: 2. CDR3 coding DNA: TGCGCCAGCTCGGACAGGGGGAACACTGAAGCTTTCTTT. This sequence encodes CASSDRGNTEAFF.

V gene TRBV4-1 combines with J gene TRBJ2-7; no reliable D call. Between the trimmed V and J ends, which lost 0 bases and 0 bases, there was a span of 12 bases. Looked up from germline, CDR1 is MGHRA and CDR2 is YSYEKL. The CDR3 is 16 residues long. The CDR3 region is CASSQDQDKPSYEQYF. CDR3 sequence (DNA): TGCGCCAGCAGCCAAGATCAAGACAAACCCTCCTACGAGCAGTACTTC.

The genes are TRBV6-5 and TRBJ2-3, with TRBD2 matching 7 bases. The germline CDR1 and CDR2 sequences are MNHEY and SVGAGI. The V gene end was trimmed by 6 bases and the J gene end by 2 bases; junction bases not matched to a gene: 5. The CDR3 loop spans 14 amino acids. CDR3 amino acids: CASSRDYNTDTQYF. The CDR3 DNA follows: TGTGCCAGCAGCCGGGACTACAACACAGATACGCAGTATTTT.

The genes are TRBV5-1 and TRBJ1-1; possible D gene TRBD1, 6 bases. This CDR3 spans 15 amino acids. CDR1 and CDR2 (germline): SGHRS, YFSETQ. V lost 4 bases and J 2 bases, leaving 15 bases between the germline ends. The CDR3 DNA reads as TGCGCCAGCAGCCCCGACAGGTTCGGCAACACTGAAGCTTTCTTT. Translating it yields CASSPDRFGNTEAFF.

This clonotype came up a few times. CDR3 loop: CASSVSGTGGEQYF. The DNA of the CDR3 is TGTGCCAGCTCAGTCTCCGGGACAGGGGGCGAGCAGTACTTC. The chain employs TRBV18 and TRBJ2-7, with 11 bases fitting TRBD1. There are 14 residues in the CDR3. The germline V gene has CDR1 KGHSH and CDR2 LQKENI. V shed 5 bases and J 6 bases; nucleotides not matched to a gene: 6.

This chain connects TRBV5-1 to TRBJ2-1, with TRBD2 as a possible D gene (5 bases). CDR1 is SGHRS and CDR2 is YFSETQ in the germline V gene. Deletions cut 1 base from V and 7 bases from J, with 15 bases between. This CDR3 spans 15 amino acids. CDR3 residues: CASSLLPTRRNEQFF. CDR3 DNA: TGCGCCAGCAGCTTGCTCCCGACCCGGAGGAATGAGCAGTTCTTC.

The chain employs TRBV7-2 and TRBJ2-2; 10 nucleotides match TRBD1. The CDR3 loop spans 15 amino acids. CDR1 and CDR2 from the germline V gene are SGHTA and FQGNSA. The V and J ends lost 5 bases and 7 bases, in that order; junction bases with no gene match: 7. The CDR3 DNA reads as TGTGCCAGCAGCACCAGGGGACAGGGGCACGGGGAGCTGTTTTTT. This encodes CASSTRGQGHGELFF. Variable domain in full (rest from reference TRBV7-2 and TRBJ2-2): GAGVSQSPSNKVTEKGKDVELRCDPISGHTALYWYRQSLGQGLEFLIYFQGNSAPDKSGLPSDRFSAERTGGSVSTLTIQRTQQEDSAVYLCASSTRGQGHGELFFGEGSRLTVL.

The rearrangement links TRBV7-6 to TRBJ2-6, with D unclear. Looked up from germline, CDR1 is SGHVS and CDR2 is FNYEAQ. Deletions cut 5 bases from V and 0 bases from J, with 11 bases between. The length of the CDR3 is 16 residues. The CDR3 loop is CASSRGVYSGANVLTF. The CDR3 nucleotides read TGTGCCAGCAGCCGTGGGGTGTACTCTGGGGCCAACGTCCTGACTTTC.

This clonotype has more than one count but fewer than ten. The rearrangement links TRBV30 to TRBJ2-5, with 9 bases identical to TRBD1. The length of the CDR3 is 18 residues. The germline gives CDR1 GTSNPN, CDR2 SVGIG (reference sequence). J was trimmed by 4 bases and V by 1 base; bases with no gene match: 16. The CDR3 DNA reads TGTGCCTGGAGTGCCAACAGGGGGCTAGATATCGGTAGAGAGACCCAGTACTTC. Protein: CAWSANRGLDIGRETQYF.

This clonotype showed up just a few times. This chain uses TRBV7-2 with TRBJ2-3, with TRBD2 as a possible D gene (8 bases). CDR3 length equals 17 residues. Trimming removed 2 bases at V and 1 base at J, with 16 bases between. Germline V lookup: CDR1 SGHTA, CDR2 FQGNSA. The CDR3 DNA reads TGTGCCAGCAGCTTAAACCCCGGGAGGGGGCGCACAGATACGCAGTATTTT. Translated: CASSLNPGRGRTDTQYF.